This T cell receptor (beta chain) emerged from a study of blood T cell repertoires in COVID-19. Turning to the study itself: Samples taken during acute and convalescent COVID-19 were collected in the United States, Italy and Spain. From T cells, B-cell-depleted T cells, or PBMCs came the material, which was cDNA or gDNA.

The CDR3 covers 13 residues. CDR1 and CDR2 (germline): LNHDA, SQIVND (reference sequence). V gave up 1 base and J gave up 5 bases, with 8 bases separating them. In the authors' workflow: Amplified reference gene primers provided the basis for estimating nucleated cell counts. The protocol was immunoSEQ multiplex PCR, while the TCRdb copy is restricted to in-frame clones and leaves out a portion. V, J and clone size are taken as reported in that table, and D and trimming were inferred from the DNA itself. The data hold 280,000 or so clones, with about 90% observed a single time. V usage is TRBV19 and J usage is TRBJ1-1; no reliable D call. The source material was peripheral blood. The sequence derives from a woman aged 25 to 45 who had recovered from COVID-19. The CDR3 loop reads CASSIASRTEAFF. Here the CDR3 DNA reads TGTGCCAGTAGTATAGCCAGTCGTACTGAAGCTTTCTTT.